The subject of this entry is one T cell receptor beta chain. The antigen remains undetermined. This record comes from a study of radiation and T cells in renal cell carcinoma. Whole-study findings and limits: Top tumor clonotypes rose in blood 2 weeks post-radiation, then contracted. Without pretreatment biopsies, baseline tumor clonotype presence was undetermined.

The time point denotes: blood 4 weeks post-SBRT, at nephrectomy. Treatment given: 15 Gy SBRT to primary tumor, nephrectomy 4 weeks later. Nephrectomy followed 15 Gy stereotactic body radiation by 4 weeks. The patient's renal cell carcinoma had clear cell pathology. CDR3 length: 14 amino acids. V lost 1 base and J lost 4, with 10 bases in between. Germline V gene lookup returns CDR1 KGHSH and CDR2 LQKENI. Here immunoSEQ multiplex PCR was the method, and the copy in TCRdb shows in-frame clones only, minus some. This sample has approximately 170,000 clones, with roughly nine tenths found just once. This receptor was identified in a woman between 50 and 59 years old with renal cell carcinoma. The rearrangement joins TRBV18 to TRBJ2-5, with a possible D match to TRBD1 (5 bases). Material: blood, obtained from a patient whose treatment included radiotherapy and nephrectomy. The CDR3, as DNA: TGTGCCAGCTCACCACAGGGGTTCGGAGAGACCCAGTACTTC. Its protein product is CASSPQGFGETQYF.